This TCR beta chain was captured in a study of cytomegalovirus exposure and HLA in healthy donors. Findings and limits, study-wide: The productive fraction for most TCR beta V segments was about 87% or about 30% in an earlier analysis.

PCR used 60 Vbeta primers and 13 Jbeta primers. Only in-frame clones appear in the TCRdb table, and some are missing; sequencing was by immunoSEQ multiplex PCR. The profile shows some 170,000 clones, roughly four fifths of them singletons. A few counts support this clone. The antigen remains unidentified. With V trimmed by 3 bases and J by 7 bases, 0 bases remained unmatched. Germline-derived CDR1 and CDR2 are LNHNV and YYDKDF (reference sequence). This CDR3 spans 13 amino acids. The specimen was PBMCs. The chain combines TRBV15 with TRBJ2-1; TRBD2 agrees at 10 bases. The source is a man in his forties or fifties in good health and CMV-seropositive. Here the CDR3 DNA reads TGTGCCACCAGCAGGACTAGCGGGAATGAGCAGTTCTTC. This encodes CATSRTSGNEQFF.